This entry lists 18 T cell receptor beta chains sequenced from one sample in a study of T cell changes during pregnancy in multiple sclerosis. The data were produced by immunoSEQ multiplex PCR, yet TCRdb's version contains in-frame clones alone and is incomplete. The data show about 47,000 clones, more than 85% seen once. Sequencing was performed on peripheral blood, taken after pregnancy. The receptors originated from a female donor with multiple sclerosis, enrolled in a pregnancy study.

This chain links TRBV1 with TRBJ2-1; TRBD2, the D gene given by the table, was not confirmed from the DNA. TRBV1 is recorded as a pseudogene. This CDR3 is built from 16 residues. The CDR3 protein is CTSSQDRSGGANEQFF. Here the CDR3 DNA reads TGCACCAGCAGCCAAGACAGAAGCGGGGGGGCCAATGAGCAGTTCTTC.

The chain recombines TRBV9 with TRBJ2-1; D remains ambiguous. This CDR3 is 15 amino acids long. From germline, CDR1 is SGDLS and CDR2 YYNGEE. With 0 bases removed from V and 0 bases from J, the gap between germline ends came to 7 bases. The DNA for the CDR3 is TGTGCCAGCAGCGTAGCGGTGAGCTCCTACAATGAGCAGTTCTTC. Translated: CASSVAVSSYNEQFF. The whole variable domain, filled in from reference TRBV9 and TRBJ2-1, reads DSGVTQTPKHLITATGQRVTLRCSPRSGDLSVYWYQQSLDQGLQFLIQYYNGEERAKGNILERFSAQQFPDLHSELNLSSLELGDSALYFCASSVAVSSYNEQFFGPGTRLTVL.

This chain links TRBV13 with TRBJ1-2; TRBD1 matches at 7 bases. The CDR3 loop spans 16 amino acids. V shed 4 bases, J shed 2 bases, and the junction held 10 bases outside the gene matches. Per the germline V gene, CDR1 is PRHDT and CDR2 is FYEKMQ (reference sequence). The CDR3 DNA reads as TGTGCCAGCAGCTCCGGACAGGACGCGCTCAACTATGGCTACACCTTC. Translation gives CASSSGQDALNYGYTF.

The genes are TRBV25-1 and TRBJ2-3, with D hard to call. Between the trimmed V and J ends, which lost 3 bases and 9 bases, there was a span of 10 bases. The CDR3 length is 12 residues. Germline assignment: CDR1 MGHDK and CDR2 SYGVNS. Written as DNA, the CDR3 is TGTGCCAGCAGTGATCTCTTATCGACGCAGTATTTT. As protein: CASSDLLSTQYF.

V and J are TRBV4-1 and TRBJ1-4; a weak D match, TRBD1 (5 bases). Germline V gene sequence: CDR1 MGHRA, CDR2 YSYEKL. The CDR3 consists of 20 residues. Trimming left V 1 base short and J 0 bases short, with 21 bases between. The CDR3 loop reads CASSQGTGLLGWATNEKLFF. In nucleotides, the CDR3 is TGCGCCAGCAGCCAAGGCACAGGACTACTTGGGTGGGCAACTAATGAAAAACTGTTTTTT.

J is TRBJ1-1 and V is TRBV4-1; D unclear. Trimming stripped 2 bases from V and 4 bases from J, with 5 bases between. The germline gives CDR1 MGHRA, CDR2 YSYEKL. The CDR3 is 12 amino acids. CDR3 coding DNA: TGCGCCAGCAGCCAATTCAGCACTGAAGCTTTCTTT. Translating gives CASSQFSTEAFF.

The genes are TRBV5-6 and TRBJ1-4; 7 bases align to TRBD1. CDR1 is SGHDT and CDR2 is YYEEEE in the germline V gene. After removal of 4 bases from V and 3 bases from J, the junction contained 6 bases not matched to a gene. The CDR3 totals 15 residues. DNA of the CDR3: TGTGCCAGCAGCCGAAACAGGGGAGCTAATGAAAAACTGTTTTTT. Translation: CASSRNRGANEKLFF.

This chain connects TRBV2 to TRBJ2-2; D possibly corresponds to TRBD1 (6 bases). CDR1 SNHLY and CDR2 FYNNEI come from the germline V gene. Trimming took 11 bases from V and 0 from J, leaving 13 bases between them. The CDR3 runs 14 residues. The chain's CDR3 is CARAGTTNTGELFF. The CDR3 DNA sequence: TGTGCCCGGGCCGGGACAACGAACACCGGGGAGCTGTTTTTT.

This chain uses TRBV9 with TRBJ2-1; D might be TRBD1 (6 bases). The CDR3 consists of 14 residues. V was pared by 3 bases and J by 3 bases, with 10 bases between. Germline V lookup: CDR1 SGDLS, CDR2 YYNGEE. The CDR3 loop reads CASSGRGFYNEQFF. The CDR3 coding sequence is TGTGCCAGCAGCGGCAGGGGTTTCTACAATGAGCAGTTCTTC. The whole variable domain, filled in from reference TRBV9 and TRBJ2-1, reads DSGVTQTPKHLITATGQRVTLRCSPRSGDLSVYWYQQSLDQGLQFLIQYYNGEERAKGNILERFSAQQFPDLHSELNLSSLELGDSALYFCASSGRGFYNEQFFGPGTRLTVL.

The CDR3 DNA sequence: TGTGCCAGCGCCCGGACAGGGGTGGCAAACTATGGCTACACCTTC. Protein product: CASARTGVANYGYTF. V usage is TRBV25-1 and J usage is TRBJ1-2, with 9 bases lining up with TRBD1. The germline gives CDR1 MGHDK, CDR2 SYGVNS. This CDR3 comprises 15 residues. V was clipped by 8 bases and J by 2 bases; unmatched bases: 9.

The V call is TRBV6-4, the J call TRBJ2-3, with D perhaps matching TRBD2 (7 bases). Trimming cost V 3 bases and J 3 bases, with 13 bases left between them. Germline V gene data show CDR1 as MRHNA and CDR2 as SNTAGT. CDR3 size: 15 residues. CDR3 DNA sequence: TGTGCCAGCAGTGAAGGGGGGGGCCGGACAGATACGCAGTATTTT. It yields the protein CASSEGGGRTDTQYF.

V usage is TRBV19 and J usage is TRBJ1-1, with 8 bases lining up with TRBD1. Trimming took 10 bases from V and 6 from J; bases not matched to a gene: 16. From germline, CDR1 is LNHDA and CDR2 SQIVND (reference sequence). The CDR3 extends over 15 amino acids. The CDR3 region has the DNA TGTGCCACCCACGGACAGGGCCTTTCGTCATCTGAAGCTTTCTTT. Amino acid sequence: CATHGQGLSSSEAFF.

The V call is TRBV7-9, the J call TRBJ1-3; D ambiguous. This CDR3 has 16 amino acids. The germline V and J ends were trimmed by 2 bases and 0 bases, with 11 bases remaining between them. The germline V gene has CDR1 SEHNR and CDR2 FQNEAQ (reference sequence). The chain's CDR3 is CASSLFGGSSGNTIYF. The CDR3, as DNA: TGTGCCAGCAGCTTATTCGGCGGCTCCTCTGGAAACACCATATATTTT.

V and J are TRBV21-1 and TRBJ1-5; the table's D gene call, TRBD1, was not cross checked with the DNA. TRBV21-1 is assigned pseudogene status. The CDR3 is 16 amino acids. CDR3 sequence: CASSKKGQCSNQPQHF. CDR3 DNA sequence: TGTGCCAGCAGCAAAAAAGGACAGTGTAGCAATCAGCCCCAGCATTTT.

This chain links TRBV7-8 with TRBJ2-7, with TRBD1 identical over 8 bases. Germline lookup yields CDR1 SGHVS and CDR2 FQNEAQ. The CDR3 runs to 15 residues. V trimming: 4 bases; J trimming: 0 bases; junction bases outside the gene matches: 5. CDR3 nucleotide sequence: TGTGCCAGCAGCTACAGGGGGGCTAGCTCCTACGAGCAGTACTTC. Amino acid sequence: CASSYRGASSYEQYF.

This chain uses TRBV29-1 with TRBJ1-1; no clear D gene. CDR1 is SQVTM, CDR2 ANQGSEA, per germline. Trimming stripped 4 bases from V and 6 bases from J, with 9 bases between. There are 11 residues in the CDR3. The CDR3 reads CSVADHSEAFF. The CDR3 DNA reads as TGCAGCGTTGCAGACCATTCTGAAGCTTTCTTT. Complete variable domain (other parts from reference TRBV29-1 and TRBJ1-1): SAVISQKPSRDICQRGTSLTIQCQVDSQVTMMFWYRQQPGQSLTLIATANQGSEATYESGFVIDKFPISRPNLTFSTLTVSNMSPEDSSIYLCSVADHSEAFFGQGTRLTVV.

This clone turned up a few times. The V and J genes are TRBV7-2 and TRBJ1-1; 7 bases are a match to TRBD1. After removal of 5 bases from V and 8 bases from J, the junction contained 8 bases not matched to a gene. Germline V gene data show CDR1 as SGHTA and CDR2 as FQGNSA. This CDR3 region has 13 residues. The CDR3 bases are TGTGCCAGCAGCCCCCAAGGCAGGGGGGAAGCTTTCTTT. This translates into CASSPQGRGEAFF.

The gene calls are TRBV10-1 and TRBJ1-6; 8 bases fit TRBD1. In germline, CDR1 is WNHNN, CDR2 SYGVQD (reference sequence). This CDR3 spans 17 amino acids. Trimming removed 6 bases from V and 1 base from J; junction bases left unmatched: 8. Here the CDR3 DNA reads TGCGCCAGCAGCGTCCCGGGACAGGAATCCTATAATTCACCCCTCCACTTT. Its translation: CASSVPGQESYNSPLHF.